What follows are 8 T cell receptor beta chains derived from one specimen sequenced in a study of STAT5B mutations in CD4+ large granular lymphocyte leukemia. The protocol was immunoSEQ multiplex PCR, while the TCRdb copy is restricted to in-frame clones and leaves out a portion. Of tens of thousands of clones listed, about 71% are singletons. The material sequenced was CD4+ T cells from blood buffy coats. These receptors came from a human donor in good health.

V usage is TRBV28 and J usage is TRBJ1-1; D is unclear. CDR3 length equals 13 residues. V was pared by 7 bases and J by 1 base, with 10 bases between. Germline CDR1 MDHEN, CDR2 SYDVKM. In DNA, the CDR3 is TGTGCCAGCACCCCCGCGGGGAACACTGAAGCTTTCTTT. The encoded protein is CASTPAGNTEAFF.

This sequence joins TRBV7-6 and TRBJ2-3; 7 bases are a match to TRBD1. With 1 base clipped from V and 4 bases from J, the junction kept 11 bases outside the gene matches. This CDR3 spans 17 amino acids. The germline gives CDR1 SGHVS, CDR2 FNYEAQ. CDR3 sequence (DNA): TGTGCCAGCAGCTTAGGTTCACAGGGGTGGGTCGCAGATACGCAGTATTTT. As protein: CASSLGSQGWVADTQYF.

J is TRBJ2-1 and V is TRBV9, with D possibly TRBD1 on 5 matching bases. The CDR3 is 18 amino acids. Germline V gene lookup returns CDR1 SGDLS and CDR2 YYNGEE. V was cut by 5 bases and J by 6 bases, with 27 bases left in between. In DNA, the CDR3 is TGTGCCAGCAGTGCTCAGTCCGTTAGCCCTGCAGGGCCCAATGAGCAGTTCTTC. Translated, it gives CASSAQSVSPAGPNEQFF.

The V gene is TRBV10-3, the J gene TRBJ2-3; no clear D. CDR1 is ENHRY, CDR2 SYGVKD, per germline. Trimming took off 2 bases at V and 2 bases at J, with 5 bases between the two ends. The CDR3 length is 13 residues. CDR3 bases: TGTGCCATCAGTGAGGGTTTCACAGATACGCAGTATTTT. It specifies CAISEGFTDTQYF.

This clone was counted a few times. The chain joins TRBV29-1 to TRBJ1-1; 10 bases fit TRBD1. J was trimmed by 3 bases and V by 7 bases; bases with no gene match: 5. The V gene's germline CDR1 is SQVTM and CDR2 ANQGSEA. This CDR3 is 13 amino acids long. The CDR3 region has the DNA TGCAGCGCCACGGGACAGGGGTACACTGAAGCTTTCTTT. Residues: CSATGQGYTEAFF.

CDR3 in DNA: TGTGCCAGCAGCAGAAATAGGGCAGATACGCAGTATTTT. This translates into CASSRNRADTQYF. The gene calls are TRBV7-3 and TRBJ2-3; D remains unclear. Trimming shortened V by 5 bases and J by 4 bases, and 10 bases separated the two germline ends. Germline values: CDR1 SGHTA, CDR2 FQGTGA. The CDR3 runs to 13 residues.

V usage is TRBV6-1 and J usage is TRBJ2-7, with D perhaps assigned TRBD1 or TRBD2 (6 bases each). The CDR3 consists of 15 residues. Deletions cut 2 bases from V and 4 bases from J, with 15 bases between. Germline loops: CDR1 MNHNS, CDR2 SASEGT. CDR3 sequence (DNA): TGTGCCAGCAGTGAATCCGGGGGCGCGTTTTACGAGCAGTACTTC. It yields the protein CASSESGGAFYEQYF.

V gene TRBV9 combines with J gene TRBJ1-2; 7 bases are a match to TRBD1. V lost 3 bases and J lost 3; bases outside the gene matches: 8. In germline, CDR1 is SGDLS, CDR2 YYNGEE. This CDR3 region has 15 residues. CDR3 protein: CASSAQGTLDYGYTF. The CDR3 DNA is TGTGCCAGCAGCGCACAGGGGACCCTGGACTATGGCTACACCTTC.